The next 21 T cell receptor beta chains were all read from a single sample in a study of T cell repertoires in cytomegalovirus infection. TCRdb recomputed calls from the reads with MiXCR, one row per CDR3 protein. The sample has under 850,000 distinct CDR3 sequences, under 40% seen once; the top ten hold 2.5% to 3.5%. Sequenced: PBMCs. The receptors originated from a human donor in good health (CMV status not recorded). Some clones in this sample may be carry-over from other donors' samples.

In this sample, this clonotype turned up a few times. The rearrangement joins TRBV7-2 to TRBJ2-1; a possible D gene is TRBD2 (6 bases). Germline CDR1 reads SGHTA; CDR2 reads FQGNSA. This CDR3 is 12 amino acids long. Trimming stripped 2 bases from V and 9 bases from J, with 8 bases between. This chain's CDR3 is CASSLRRGEQFF. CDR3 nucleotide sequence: TGTGCCAGCAGCTTAAGGCGGGGTGAGCAGTTCTTC.

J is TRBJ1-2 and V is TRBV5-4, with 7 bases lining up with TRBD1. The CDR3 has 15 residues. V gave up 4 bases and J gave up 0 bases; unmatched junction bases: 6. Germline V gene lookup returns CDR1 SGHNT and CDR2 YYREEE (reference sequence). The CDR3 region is CASSPGTATNYGYTF. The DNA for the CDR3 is TGTGCCAGCAGCCCCGGGACAGCGACTAACTATGGCTACACCTTC.

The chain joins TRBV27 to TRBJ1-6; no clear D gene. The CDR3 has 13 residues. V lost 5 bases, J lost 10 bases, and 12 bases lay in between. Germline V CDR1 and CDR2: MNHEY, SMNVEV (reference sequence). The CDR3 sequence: CASSPTLWSPLHF. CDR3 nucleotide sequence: TGTGCCAGCAGTCCCACCCTCTGGTCACCCCTCCACTTT.

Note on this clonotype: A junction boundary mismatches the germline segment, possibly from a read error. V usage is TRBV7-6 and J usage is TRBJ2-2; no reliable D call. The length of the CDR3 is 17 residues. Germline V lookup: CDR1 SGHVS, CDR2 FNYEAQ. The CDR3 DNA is TGTGCTAGCAGCTTATCGCTTAGGACGGTAAACACCGGGGAGCTGTTTTTT. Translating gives CASSLSLRTVNTGELFF.

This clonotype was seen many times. The CDR3 DNA sequence: TGTGCCACCAGTCCGAGCAGCGGGGCCTACGAGCAGTACTTC. It translates to CATSPSSGAYEQYF. The V call is TRBV24-1, the J call TRBJ2-7, with 7 bases lining up with TRBD2. The CDR3 length is 14 residues. J gave up 2 bases and V 6 bases, and 6 bases lay outside the gene matches. Per germline, CDR1 KGHDR and CDR2 SFDVKD.

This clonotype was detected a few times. The CDR3 DNA reads as TGTGCCAGCAGTGGGGGCTTCGGGCGGAACACTGAAGCTTTCTTT. Protein sequence: CASSGGFGRNTEAFF. The chain uses TRBV28 and TRBJ1-1; tentatively, D is TRBD1 (6 bases). The CDR3 runs to 15 residues. V was clipped by 5 bases and J by 1 base, with 14 bases between them. Germline-derived CDR1 and CDR2 are MDHEN and SYDVKM.

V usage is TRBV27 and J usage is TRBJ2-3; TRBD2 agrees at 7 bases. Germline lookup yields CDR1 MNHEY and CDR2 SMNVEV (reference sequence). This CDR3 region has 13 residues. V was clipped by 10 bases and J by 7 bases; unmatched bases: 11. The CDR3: CAIGGWGQNTQYF. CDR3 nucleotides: TGTGCCATCGGGGGGTGGGGCCAGAATACGCAGTATTTT.

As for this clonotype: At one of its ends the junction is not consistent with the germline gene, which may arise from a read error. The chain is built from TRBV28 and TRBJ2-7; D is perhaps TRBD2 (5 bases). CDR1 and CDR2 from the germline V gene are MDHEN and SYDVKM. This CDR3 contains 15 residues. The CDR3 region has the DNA TGTGACAGCAGTCAACGCGACCAAGGGAGCTACGAGCAGTACTTC. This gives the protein CDSSQRDQGSYEQYF. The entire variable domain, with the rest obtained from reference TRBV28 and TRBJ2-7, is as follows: DVKVTQSSRYLVKRTGEKVFLECVQDMDHENMFWYRQDPGLGLRLIYFSYDVKMKEKGDIPEGYSVSREKKERFSLILESASTNQTSMYLCDSSQRDQGSYEQYFGPGTRLTVT.

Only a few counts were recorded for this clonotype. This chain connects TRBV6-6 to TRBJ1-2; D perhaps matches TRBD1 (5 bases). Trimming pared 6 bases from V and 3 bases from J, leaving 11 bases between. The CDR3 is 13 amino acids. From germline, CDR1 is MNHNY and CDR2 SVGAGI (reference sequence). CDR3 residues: CASSQDMDYGYTF. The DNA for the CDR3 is TGTGCCAGCAGCCAGGACATGGACTATGGCTACACCTTC.

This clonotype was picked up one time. The CDR3 DNA reads TGTGCCAGCAGCGTGCCCGGGACAGGGAAAACAGATACGCAGTATTTT. Translated: CASSVPGTGKTDTQYF. This chain uses TRBV7-9 with TRBJ2-3; 9 positions agree with TRBD1. Germline values: CDR1 SEHNR, CDR2 FQNEAQ (reference sequence). The ends lost 5 bases at V and 3 bases at J; junction bases unmatched: 9. The length of the CDR3 is 16 residues.

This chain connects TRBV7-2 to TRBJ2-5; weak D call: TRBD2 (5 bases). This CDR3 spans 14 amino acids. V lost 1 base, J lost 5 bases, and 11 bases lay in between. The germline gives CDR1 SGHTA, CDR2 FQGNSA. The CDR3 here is CASSLVEGFETQYF. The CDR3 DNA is TGTGCCAGCAGCTTAGTAGAGGGTTTCGAGACCCAGTACTTC.

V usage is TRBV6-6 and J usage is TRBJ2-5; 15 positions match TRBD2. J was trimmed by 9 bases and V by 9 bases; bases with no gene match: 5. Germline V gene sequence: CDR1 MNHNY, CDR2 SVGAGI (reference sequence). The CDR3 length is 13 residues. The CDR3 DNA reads TGTGCCAGTTCCGGGACTAGCGGGGGGCCCCAGTACTTC. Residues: CASSGTSGGPQYF.

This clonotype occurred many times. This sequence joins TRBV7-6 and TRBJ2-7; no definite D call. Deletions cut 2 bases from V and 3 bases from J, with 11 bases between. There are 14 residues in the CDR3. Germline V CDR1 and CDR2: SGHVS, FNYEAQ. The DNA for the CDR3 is TGTGCCAGCAGCTTATTCGACGGTAACTACGAGCAGTACTTC. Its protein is CASSLFDGNYEQYF.

CDR3 region: CASSQAFGQEGHQPQHF. As DNA, the CDR3 is TGCGCCAGCAGCCAAGCTTTCGGACAGGAGGGGCATCAGCCCCAGCATTTT. The chain uses TRBV4-1 and TRBJ1-5; 7 bases match TRBD1. Looked up from germline, CDR1 is MGHRA and CDR2 is YSYEKL. The CDR3 is 17 residues long. The ends lost 1 base at V and 5 bases at J; junction bases unmatched: 11.

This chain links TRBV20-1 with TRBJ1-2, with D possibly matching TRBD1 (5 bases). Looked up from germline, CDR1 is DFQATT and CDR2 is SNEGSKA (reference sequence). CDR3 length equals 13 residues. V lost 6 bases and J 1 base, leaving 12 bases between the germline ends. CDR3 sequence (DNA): TGCAGTGCCCAAACACAGGTTAACTATGGCTACACCTTC. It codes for CSAQTQVNYGYTF.

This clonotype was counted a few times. DNA for the CDR3: TGTGCCAGCAGCTCCCCCCCCGGCGGCAGCACAGATACGCAGTATTTT. The encoded protein is CASSSPPGGSTDTQYF. This chain links TRBV7-9 with TRBJ2-3; D not certain. Trimming shortened V by 4 bases and J by 0 bases, and 14 bases separated the two germline ends. CDR3 length: 16 amino acids. The germline V gene encodes CDR1 SEHNR and CDR2 FQNEAQ (reference sequence).

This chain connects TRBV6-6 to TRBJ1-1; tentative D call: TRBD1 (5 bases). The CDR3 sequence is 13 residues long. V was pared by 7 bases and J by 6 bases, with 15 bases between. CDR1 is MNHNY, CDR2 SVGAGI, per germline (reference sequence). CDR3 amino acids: CASTWRRDAEAFF. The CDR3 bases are TGTGCCAGCACGTGGCGGAGGGACGCTGAAGCTTTCTTT.

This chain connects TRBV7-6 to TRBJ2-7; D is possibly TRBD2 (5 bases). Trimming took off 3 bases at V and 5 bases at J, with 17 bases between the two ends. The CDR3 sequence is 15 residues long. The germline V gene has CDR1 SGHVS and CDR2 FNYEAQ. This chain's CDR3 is CASSFALAGADEQYF. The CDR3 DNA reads TGTGCCAGCAGCTTTGCACTCGCGGGTGCCGACGAGCAGTACTTC.

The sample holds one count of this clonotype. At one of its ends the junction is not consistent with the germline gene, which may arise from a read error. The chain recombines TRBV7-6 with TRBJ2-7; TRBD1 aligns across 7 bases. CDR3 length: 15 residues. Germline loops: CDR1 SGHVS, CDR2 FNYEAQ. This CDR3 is CDSSEKQGPFYEQYF. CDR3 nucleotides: TGTGACAGCAGCGAAAAACAGGGGCCGTTCTACGAGCAGTACTTC.

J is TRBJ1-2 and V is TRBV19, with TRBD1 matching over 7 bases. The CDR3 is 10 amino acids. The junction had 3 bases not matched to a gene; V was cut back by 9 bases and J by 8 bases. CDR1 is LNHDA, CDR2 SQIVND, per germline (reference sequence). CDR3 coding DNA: TGTGCCAGAGGGGGCAGAGGCTACACCTTC. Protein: CARGGRGYTF.

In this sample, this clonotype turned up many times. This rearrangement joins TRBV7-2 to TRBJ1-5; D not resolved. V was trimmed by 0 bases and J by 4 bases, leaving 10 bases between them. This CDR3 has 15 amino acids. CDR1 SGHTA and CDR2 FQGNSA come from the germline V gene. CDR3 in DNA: TGTGCCAGCAGCTTAGCGTTTGGGCTTAATCAGCCCCAGCATTTT. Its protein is CASSLAFGLNQPQHF.